A single T cell receptor beta chain is shown here with its context. These data originate in a study of T cell clones after liver transplantation. Study-wide context: A pre-transplant mixed lymphocyte reaction with TCRbeta sequencing defined graft-donor-reactive clones followed in post-transplant blood. Three of the eight recipients were HCV-positive; the rest had non-autoimmune, non-viral transplant indications.

In germline, CDR1 is SGDLS, CDR2 YYNGEE. Losses at the gene ends were 5 bases for V and 1 base for J; bases not matched to a gene: 3. The CDR3 length is 15 residues. Assay used: immunoSEQ multiplex PCR; TCRdb lists only in-frame clones, some missing. The top ten hold about 12% of the sample, which has several thousand clones, over 70% seen once. This receptor was obtained from a human patient who received a liver transplant. Some of the T cells may derive from the graft donor. This specimen was CD8+ T cells from blood, taken 46 months after liver transplant. The chain combines TRBV9 with TRBJ2-1; 10 bases line up with TRBD2. Here the CDR3 reads CASSASGRSYNEQFF. The CDR3 nucleotides read TGTGCCAGCAGTGCTAGCGGGAGATCCTACAATGAGCAGTTCTTC.